This T cell receptor (beta chain) was obtained from a study of Tregs in tolerant kidney transplant recipients. Study summary: Sorting after B cell culture yielded CD25+CD127- and 4-1BB+CD40L- CD4+ cells. Overall study findings and caveats: Validation in larger populations is needed because few patients were studied.

CDR3 length equals 15 residues. Trimming took 4 bases from V and 5 from J, leaving 17 bases between them. Germline CDR1 LGHNA, CDR2 YNFKEQ. The protocol was immunoSEQ multiplex PCR, while the TCRdb copy is restricted to in-frame clones and leaves out a portion. The data contain 2,800 or so clones, 40% to 50% of them singletons. This clone was picked up a small number of times. Its antigen is still unknown. The sequencing input was Tregs from blood grown in culture. The sequence was obtained from a human donor in good health. The rearrangement links TRBV4-2 to TRBJ1-2, with unresolved D. As DNA, the CDR3 is TGTGCCAGCAGCCCCACGGGCAGGACGGTATATGGCTACACCTTC. Translation gives CASSPTGRTVYGYTF.